This TCR beta chain was retrieved from a study of shared clonotypes between healthy human individuals. About the study: A couple of women and a few men aged 18 to 49 made up the donors.

This clone appeared once. Bulk PBMC genomic DNA spanned ten immunoSEQ deep plates. This table comes from immunoSEQ multiplex PCR, and its TCRdb copy is limited to in-frame clones, with some not included. The sample consists of some 470,000 clones, 75% to 85% of them appearing once. This CDR3 is 16 amino acids long. V was cut by 4 bases and J by 5 bases, with 18 bases left in between. The germline gives CDR1 SGHVS, CDR2 FQNEAQ. Sequenced: PBMCs. The J gene is TRBJ2-1, the V gene TRBV7-8; possible D gene TRBD2, 6 bases. This receptor was obtained from a woman aged 40 to 50 in good health. Some clones in this sample may be carry-over from other donors' samples. The CDR3 DNA is TGTGCCAGCAGCTCATGGGGGGAGGTCCCACACAATGAGCAGTTCTTC. This gives the protein CASSSWGEVPHNEQFF.